Listed here are 13 T cell receptor beta chains from one sample, sequenced in a study of shared clonotypes between healthy human individuals. The table came from immunoSEQ multiplex PCR; TCRdb's copy has only in-frame clones and leaves some out. The top ten clones hold approximately 0.36% of a sample with 2 million to 3 million clones, 93% of them seen once. The sequencing sample was made of naive CD4+ T cells from PBMCs. Subset denoted: CD45RA+ positively selected. The receptor source for this set is a man aged 18 to 29 in good health. Some clones in this sample may be carry-over from other donors' samples.

This clone was detected a few times. This chain connects TRBV27 to TRBJ2-3; TRBD2 matches 8 bases. CDR3 size: 14 residues. V dropped 5 bases and J dropped 3; count of bases not matched to a gene: 4. Germline V CDR1 and CDR2: MNHEY, SMNVEV (reference sequence). The CDR3 is CASSTRLATDTQYF. In DNA, the CDR3 is TGTGCCAGCAGTACCAGACTAGCGACAGATACGCAGTATTTT.

CDR3 sequence (DNA): TGTGCCAGCAGCTACCGCGGCGGGTTGGCAGGGTCAGATCAGCCCCAGCATTTT. It encodes CASSYRGGLAGSDQPQHF. The chain combines TRBV7-9 with TRBJ1-5; TRBD1 might be the D (5 bases). V dropped 4 bases and J dropped 5 bases, with 24 bases sitting between them. Germline V lookup: CDR1 SEHNR, CDR2 FQNEAQ (reference sequence). This CDR3 comprises 18 residues.

The chain combines TRBV6-6 with TRBJ2-1, with D possibly matching TRBD1 (6 bases). The CDR3 totals 13 residues. The germline V and J ends were trimmed by 8 bases and 3 bases, with 11 bases remaining between them. CDR1 is MNHNY, CDR2 SVGAGI, per germline (reference sequence). CDR3 in amino acids: CASFRDNYNEQFF. The CDR3 DNA follows: TGTGCCAGCTTCCGGGACAACTACAATGAGCAGTTCTTC.

As to this clone: This CDR3 is also generated by other DNA sequences in the sample. The rearrangement links TRBV7-3 to TRBJ1-1; D gene unclear. There are 13 residues in the CDR3. V gave up 3 bases and J gave up 0 bases, with 5 bases separating them. From germline, CDR1 is SGHTA and CDR2 FQGTGA. CDR3 nucleotide sequence: TGTGCCAGCAGCTTTGACCTGAACACTGAAGCTTTCTTT. It specifies CASSFDLNTEAFF. Together with reference TRBV7-3 and TRBJ1-1, the CDR3 gives the full variable domain: GAGVSQTPSNKVTEKGKYVELRCDPISGHTALYWYRQSLGQGPEFLIYFQGTGAADDSGLPNDRFFAVRPEGSVSTLKIQRTERGDSAVYLCASSFDLNTEAFFGQGTRLTVV.

The chain has TRBV15 and TRBJ1-1; D is unclear. CDR1 and CDR2 (germline): LNHNV, YYDKDF (reference sequence). This CDR3 is 16 amino acids long. Deletions cut 0 bases from V and 0 bases from J, with 11 bases between. CDR3 residues: CATSRDRAGLNTEAFF. CDR3 nucleotide sequence: TGTGCCACCAGCAGAGATCGGGCAGGTTTGAACACTGAAGCTTTCTTT.

This chain joins TRBV19 and TRBJ2-3; maybe TRBD2 (7 bases). Trimming removed 9 bases from V and 2 bases from J, with 18 bases in between. Germline lookup yields CDR1 LNHDA and CDR2 SQIVND (reference sequence). The CDR3 spans 15 residues. This chain's CDR3 is CASLPAGAHTDTQYF. The CDR3 DNA follows: TGTGCCAGCCTCCCTGCGGGGGCACACACAGATACGCAGTATTTT. Complete variable domain (other parts from reference TRBV19 and TRBJ2-3): DGGITQSPKYLFRKEGQNVTLSCEQNLNHDAMYWYRQDPGQGLRLIYYSQIVNDFQKGDIAEGYSVSREKKESFPLTVTSAQKNPTAFYLCASLPAGAHTDTQYFGPGTRLTVL.

This chain uses TRBV27 with TRBJ2-7, with 7 bases lining up with TRBD1. CDR3 length: 16 amino acids. Germline V gene lookup returns CDR1 MNHEY and CDR2 SMNVEV (reference sequence). The V gene end was trimmed by 5 bases and the J gene end by 4 bases; junction bases not matched to a gene: 14. In DNA form, the CDR3 reads TGTGCCAGCAGTACCCGACAGGGTAATATAGTATACGAGCAGTACTTC. Protein product: CASSTRQGNIVYEQYF.

This chain connects TRBV9 to TRBJ2-3; possibly TRBD2 for D (5 bases). Germline V gene lookup returns CDR1 SGDLS and CDR2 YYNGEE. This CDR3 region has 14 residues. V was shortened by 3 bases and J by 3 bases, with 11 bases between the two germline ends. CDR3 DNA sequence: TGTGCCAGCAGCGGAGGGTTGGGTACAGATACGCAGTATTTT. Translating gives CASSGGLGTDTQYF.

The chain joins TRBV9 to TRBJ2-3; TRBD2 aligns across 8 bases. This CDR3 is built from 15 residues. V shed 4 bases, J shed 2 bases, and the junction held 6 bases outside the gene matches. Germline CDR1 and CDR2: SGDLS and YYNGEE. The CDR3: CASSYTSGITDTQYF. CDR3 coding DNA: TGTGCCAGCAGCTACACTAGCGGTATCACAGATACGCAGTATTTT.

The rearrangement joins TRBV7-3 to TRBJ2-5, with D possibly being TRBD2 (6 bases). V shed 5 bases and J shed 3 bases, with 10 bases lying between them. Germline loops: CDR1 SGHTA, CDR2 FQGTGA. The CDR3 is 13 amino acids. The CDR3: CASSRLGKETQYF. As DNA, the CDR3 is TGTGCCAGCAGCCGACTAGGGAAAGAGACCCAGTACTTC.

The chain combines TRBV5-1 with TRBJ1-5, with 7 bases fitting TRBD1. V was pared by 5 bases and J by 7 bases, with 6 bases of the junction left unmatched. The CDR3 contains 13 residues. Per germline, CDR1 SGHRS and CDR2 YFSETQ. The CDR3 here is CASRDRPEQPQHF. The CDR3 DNA sequence: TGCGCCAGCAGGGACAGGCCCGAACAGCCCCAGCATTTT.

The chain has TRBV10-3 and TRBJ2-5, with 7 nucleotides matching TRBD1. Germline CDR1 reads ENHRY; CDR2 reads SYGVKD. The CDR3 sequence is 14 residues long. Trimming took 6 bases from V and 6 from J; bases not matched to a gene: 10. CDR3 DNA: TGTGCCATCAGCCAGGGACAGTCTACGAAGACCCAGTACTTC. Encoded protein: CAISQGQSTKTQYF.

The CDR3 DNA follows: TGTGCCAGCAGCCCCACAGGTGAACTTAGCACAGATACGCAGTATTTT. This encodes CASSPTGELSTDTQYF. The rearrangement links TRBV11-2 to TRBJ2-3; weak D call: TRBD1 (5 bases). V was shortened by 5 bases and J by 0 bases, with 15 bases between the two germline ends. The CDR3 covers 16 residues. CDR1 is SGHAT, CDR2 FQNNGV, per germline.